The entry that follows covers one TCR beta chain sequence. The CDR3 has 13 amino acids. The germline V gene has CDR1 SGHVS and CDR2 FQNEAQ. The V end lost 1 base, the J end lost 1 base, and 4 bases lay between the germline ends. This entry is derived from a study of control samples from healthy donors and cancer patients. Measured with immunoSEQ multiplex PCR; TCRdb has only the in-frame clones, and not every one. The sample has roughly 45,000 clones; around 94% are singletons. The TCR comes from a man aged 25-45 years with colorectal cancer. The chain links TRBV7-8 to TRBJ1-1; D not resolved. Specimen: PBMCs. As DNA, the CDR3 is TGTGCCAGCAGCTTAGGGAGGAACACTGAAGCTTTCTTT. It specifies CASSLGRNTEAFF. Filled out from reference TRBV7-8 and TRBJ1-1, the complete variable domain reads GAGVSQSPRYKVAKRGQDVALRCDPISGHVSLFWYQQALGQGPEFLTYFQNEAQLDKSGLPSDRFFAERPEGSVSTLKIQRTQQEDSAVYLCASSLGRNTEAFFGQGTRLTVV.